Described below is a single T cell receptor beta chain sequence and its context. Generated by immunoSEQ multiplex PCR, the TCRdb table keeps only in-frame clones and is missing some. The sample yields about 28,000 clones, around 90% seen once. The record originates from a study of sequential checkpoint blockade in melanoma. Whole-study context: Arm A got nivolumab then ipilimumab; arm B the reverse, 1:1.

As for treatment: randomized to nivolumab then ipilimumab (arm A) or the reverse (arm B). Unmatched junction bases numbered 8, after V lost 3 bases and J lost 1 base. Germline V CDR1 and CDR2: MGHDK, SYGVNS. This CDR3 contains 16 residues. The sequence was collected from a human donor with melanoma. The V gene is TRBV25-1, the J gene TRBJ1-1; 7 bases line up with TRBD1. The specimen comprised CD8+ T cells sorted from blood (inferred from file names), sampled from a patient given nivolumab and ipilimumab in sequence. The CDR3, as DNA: TGTGCCAGCAGTGATTCCCTCGGGACAGCGAACACTGAAGCTTTCTTT. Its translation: CASSDSLGTANTEAFF. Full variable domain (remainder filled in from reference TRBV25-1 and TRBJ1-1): EADIYQTPRYLVIGTGKKITLECSQTMGHDKMYWYQQDPGMELHLIHYSYGVNSTEKGDLSSESTVSRIRTEHFPLTLESARPSHTSQYLCASSDSLGTANTEAFFGQGTRLTVV.